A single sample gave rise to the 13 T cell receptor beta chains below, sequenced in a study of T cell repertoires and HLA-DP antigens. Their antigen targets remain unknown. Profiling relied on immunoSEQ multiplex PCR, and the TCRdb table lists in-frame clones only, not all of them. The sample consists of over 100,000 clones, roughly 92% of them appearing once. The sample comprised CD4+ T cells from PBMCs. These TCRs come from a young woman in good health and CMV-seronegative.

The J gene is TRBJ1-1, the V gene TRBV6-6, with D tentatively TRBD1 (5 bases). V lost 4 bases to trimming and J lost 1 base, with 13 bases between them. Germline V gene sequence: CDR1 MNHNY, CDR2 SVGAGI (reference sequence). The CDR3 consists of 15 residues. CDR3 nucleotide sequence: TGTGCCAGCAGTTCCCCCGAAACAGGGAACACTGAAGCTTTCTTT. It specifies CASSSPETGNTEAFF.

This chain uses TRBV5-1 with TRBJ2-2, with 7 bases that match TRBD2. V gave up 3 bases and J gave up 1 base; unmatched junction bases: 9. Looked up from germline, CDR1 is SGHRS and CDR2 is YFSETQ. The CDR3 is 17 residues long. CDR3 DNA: TGCGCCAGCAGCTGGACCTCTAGCGGAGTGAACACCGGGGAGCTGTTTTTT. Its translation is CASSWTSSGVNTGELFF.

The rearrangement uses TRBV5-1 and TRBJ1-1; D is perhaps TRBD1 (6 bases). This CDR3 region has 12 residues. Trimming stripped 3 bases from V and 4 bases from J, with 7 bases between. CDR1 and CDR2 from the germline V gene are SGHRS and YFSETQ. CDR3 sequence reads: CASSSRGTEAFF. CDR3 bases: TGCGCCAGCAGCTCCAGGGGCACTGAAGCTTTCTTT. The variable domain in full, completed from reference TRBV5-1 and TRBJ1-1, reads KAGVTQTPRYLIKTRGQQVTLSCSPISGHRSVSWYQQTPGQGLQFLFEYFSETQRNKGNFPGRFSGRQFSNSRSEMNVSTLELGDSALYLCASSSRGTEAFFGQGTRLTVV.

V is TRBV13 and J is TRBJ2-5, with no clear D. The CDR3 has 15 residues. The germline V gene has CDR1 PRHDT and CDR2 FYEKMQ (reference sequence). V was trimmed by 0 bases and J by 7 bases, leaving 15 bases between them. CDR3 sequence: CASSLGVRPLGTQYF. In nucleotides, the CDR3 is TGTGCCAGCAGCTTAGGCGTTAGACCTCTGGGGACCCAGTACTTC.

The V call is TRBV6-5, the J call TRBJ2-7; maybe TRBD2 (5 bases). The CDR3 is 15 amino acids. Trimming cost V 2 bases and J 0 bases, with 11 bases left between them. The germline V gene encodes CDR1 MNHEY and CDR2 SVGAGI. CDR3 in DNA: TGTGCCAGCAGTTACATCGGAGGCAACTCCTACGAGCAGTACTTC. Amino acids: CASSYIGGNSYEQYF.

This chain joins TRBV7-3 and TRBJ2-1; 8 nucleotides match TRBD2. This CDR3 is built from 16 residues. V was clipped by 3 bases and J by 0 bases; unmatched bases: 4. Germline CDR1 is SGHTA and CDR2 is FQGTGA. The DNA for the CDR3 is TGTGCCAGCAGCTTGACCGGGACTAGCTCCTACAATGAGCAGTTCTTC. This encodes CASSLTGTSSYNEQFF.

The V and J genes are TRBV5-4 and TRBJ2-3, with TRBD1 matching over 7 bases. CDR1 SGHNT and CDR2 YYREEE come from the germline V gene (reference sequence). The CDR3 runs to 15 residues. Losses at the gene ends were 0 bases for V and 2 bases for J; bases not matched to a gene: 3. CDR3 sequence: CASSLGGQNTDTQYF. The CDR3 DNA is TGTGCCAGCAGCTTGGGGGGACAGAACACAGATACGCAGTATTTT.

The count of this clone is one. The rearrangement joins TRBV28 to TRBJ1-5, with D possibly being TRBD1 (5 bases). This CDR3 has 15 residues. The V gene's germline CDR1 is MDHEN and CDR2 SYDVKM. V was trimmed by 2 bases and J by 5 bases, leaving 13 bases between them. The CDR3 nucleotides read TGTGCCAGCAGTTTAGGGGGGGTGAGGGATCAGCCCCAGCATTTT. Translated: CASSLGGVRDQPQHF.

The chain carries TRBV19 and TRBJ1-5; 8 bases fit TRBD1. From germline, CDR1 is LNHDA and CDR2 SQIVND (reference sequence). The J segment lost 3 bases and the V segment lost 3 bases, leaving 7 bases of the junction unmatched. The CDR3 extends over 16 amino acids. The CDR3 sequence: CASSMNRGFLNQPQHF. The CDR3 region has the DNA TGTGCCAGTAGTATGAACAGGGGGTTCCTCAATCAGCCCCAGCATTTT.

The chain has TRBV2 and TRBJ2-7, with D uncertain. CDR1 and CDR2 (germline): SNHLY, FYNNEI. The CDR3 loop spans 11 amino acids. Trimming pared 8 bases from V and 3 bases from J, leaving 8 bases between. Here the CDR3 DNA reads TGTGCCAGCCTATCAGACTACGAGCAGTACTTC. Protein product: CASLSDYEQYF.

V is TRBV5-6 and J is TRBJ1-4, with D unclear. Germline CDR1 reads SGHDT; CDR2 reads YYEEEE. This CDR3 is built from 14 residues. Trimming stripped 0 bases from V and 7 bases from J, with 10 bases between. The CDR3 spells CASSLDTTSEKLFF. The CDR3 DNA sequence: TGTGCCAGCAGCTTGGATACCACCAGTGAAAAACTGTTTTTT.

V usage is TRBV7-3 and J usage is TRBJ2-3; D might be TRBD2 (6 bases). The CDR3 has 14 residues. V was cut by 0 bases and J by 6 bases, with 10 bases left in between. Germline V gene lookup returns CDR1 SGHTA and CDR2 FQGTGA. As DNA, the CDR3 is TGTGCCAGCAGCTTAACAGGGAGGTGGGATACGCAGTATTTT. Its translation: CASSLTGRWDTQYF.

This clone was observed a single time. The DNA for the CDR3 is TGTGCCTGGAGTGGACAGGCGGGTGAGCAGTTCTTC. Amino acid sequence: CAWSGQAGEQFF. This chain joins TRBV30 and TRBJ2-1; a possible D gene is TRBD1 (6 bases). This CDR3 region has 12 residues. Trimming cost V 1 base and J 9 bases, with 10 bases left between them. Germline CDR1 and CDR2: GTSNPN and SVGIG (reference sequence).